The clone carrying this T cell receptor beta chain was picked up one time. Germline CDR1 is SGHRS and CDR2 is YFSETQ. There are 14 residues in the CDR3. V lost 6 bases, J lost 7 bases, and 7 bases stayed unmatched. This record belongs to a study of blood T cell repertoires in COVID-19. Study-level background: Both acute and convalescent COVID-19 samples were obtained from the United States, Italy and Spain. PBMCs, B-cell-depleted T cells, or T cells were the source of the cDNA or gDNA that made up the material.

Authors' analysis steps: Scientists estimated how many nucleated cells there were by amplifying reference gene primers. The data were produced by immunoSEQ multiplex PCR, yet TCRdb's version contains in-frame clones alone and is incomplete. Clone size and V and J calls were adopted from that table, with D and trimming inferred from the DNA. The table lists approximately 90,000 clones, 80% to 90% of them singletons, with roughly a sixth in the top ten. The chain combines TRBV5-1 with TRBJ2-2; 9 nucleotides line up with TRBD1. The clonotype was recovered from a woman older than 75 with acute or convalescent COVID-19. The specimen sequenced was peripheral blood. The CDR3 protein is CASTPQGADGELFF. The CDR3 coding sequence is TGCGCCAGCACTCCACAGGGGGCGGACGGGGAGCTGTTTTTT.